Following are 21 T cell receptor beta chains from one sample sequenced in a study of molecular identifiers for immune sequencing clone quantification. TCRdb called the PCR reads again in MiXCR, with one record for every CDR3 protein. The table lists 460,000 or so distinct CDR3 sequences, roughly 24% of them singletons. The source material was naive CD8+ T cells from blood, with Jurkat cell RNA spiked in. Sample subset: FACS-sorted CD8+CD4-CCR7+CD45RA+ naive T cells. The receptors were sampled from a human donor in good health. Some libraries in this study had Jurkat cell RNA spiked in.

V usage is TRBV5-6 and J usage is TRBJ1-1, with D possibly matching TRBD1 (6 bases). Germline CDR1 reads SGHDT; CDR2 reads YYEEEE. This CDR3 has 15 residues. Deletions cut 2 bases from V and 0 bases from J, with 11 bases between. The CDR3 loop is CASSLGGDMNTEAFF. The DNA for the CDR3 is TGTGCCAGCAGCTTAGGTGGGGACATGAACACTGAAGCTTTCTTT.

This clonotype was detected only a few times. The chain joins TRBV7-6 to TRBJ1-3, with no clear D. V dropped 5 bases and J dropped 0 bases, with 11 bases sitting between them. CDR1 is SGHVS, CDR2 FNYEAQ, per germline. CDR3 length: 15 residues. CDR3 protein: CASSPGIFSGNTIYF. In DNA, the CDR3 is TGTGCCAGCAGCCCCGGGATATTCTCTGGAAACACCATATATTTT. Looking up the rest from reference TRBV7-6 and TRBJ1-3 gives the full variable domain: GAGVSQSPRYKVTKRGQDVALRCDPISGHVSLYWYRQALGQGPEFLTYFNYEAQQDKSGLPNDRFSAERPEGSISTLTIQRTEQRDSAMYRCASSPGIFSGNTIYFGEGSWLTVV.

The chain carries TRBV19 and TRBJ1-5, with TRBD1 identical over 8 bases. The J segment lost 7 bases and the V segment lost 9 bases, leaving 11 bases of the junction unmatched. CDR1 LNHDA and CDR2 SQIVND come from the germline V gene (reference sequence). The length of the CDR3 is 14 residues. The CDR3 DNA sequence: TGTGCCAGCAGCACTACAGGGGGGGGGCAGCCCCAGCATTTT. It is translated as CASSTTGGGQPQHF.

This clonotype appeared many times. The chain joins TRBV3-1 to TRBJ2-7; 10 positions agree with TRBD1. The V gene end was trimmed by 4 bases and the J gene end by 5 bases; junction bases not matched to a gene: 8. Germline V gives CDR1 LGHDT, CDR2 YNNKEL (reference sequence). The CDR3 is made up of 15 amino acids. The CDR3 sequence is CASSREGQGYHEQYF. The CDR3 DNA reads TGTGCCAGCAGCCGGGAGGGACAGGGGTACCACGAGCAGTACTTC.

This clonotype was counted once. One junction end does not reproduce the germline sequence, and a read error may be involved. The chain couples TRBV6-5 to TRBJ2-5; D is uncertain. The CDR3 has 16 residues. Germline V gene lookup returns CDR1 MNHEY and CDR2 SVGAGI. CDR3 nucleotide sequence: TGTGCCGGCAGTTACGGGTCGGCTGGCTCTCAAGAGACCCAGTACTTC. It is translated as CAGSYGSAGSQETQYF.

The chain employs TRBV19 and TRBJ1-1; 8 bases are shared with TRBD1. The CDR3 extends over 14 amino acids. Germline-derived CDR1 and CDR2 are LNHDA and SQIVND (reference sequence). After removal of 7 bases from V and 5 bases from J, the junction contained 9 bases not matched to a gene. CDR3 in DNA: TGTGCCAGTACCTACAGGGGGATACGAACTGAAGCTTTCTTT. This encodes CASTYRGIRTEAFF. Drawing the rest from reference TRBV19 and TRBJ1-1, the complete variable domain is DGGITQSPKYLFRKEGQNVTLSCEQNLNHDAMYWYRQDPGQGLRLIYYSQIVNDFQKGDIAEGYSVSREKKESFPLTVTSAQKNPTAFYLCASTYRGIRTEAFFGQGTRLTVV.

Note on this clonotype: This could be a read error, since a much larger clone is one nucleotide away. The rearrangement uses TRBV7-9 and TRBJ1-1, with TRBD1 matching 8 bases. Trimming removed 4 bases from V and 5 bases from J; junction bases left unmatched: 9. CDR3 length equals 15 residues. CDR1 is SEHNR, CDR2 FQNEAQ, per germline (reference sequence). The CDR3 region is CASSSGGASSTEAFF. CDR3 nucleotide sequence: TGTGCCAGCAGCTCAGGGGGCGCGAGCTCTACTGAAGCTTTCTTT.

On this clonotype itself: Being one base from a much bigger clone, this may be a read error. The genes are TRBV4-3 and TRBJ2-7, with a possible D match to TRBD1 (5 bases). CDR3 length equals 15 residues. Trimming removed 0 bases at V and 2 bases at J, with 11 bases between. The germline gives CDR1 LGHNA, CDR2 YSLEER. CDR3 residues: CASSQEADSTYEQYF. The CDR3 region has the DNA TGCGCCAGCAGCCAAGAAGCTGACAGCACCTACGAGCAGTACTTC.

This clonotype was observed a few times. The V gene is TRBV20-1, the J gene TRBJ2-7; TRBD2 agrees at 9 bases. Germline-derived CDR1 and CDR2 are DFQATT and SNEGSKA (reference sequence). Trimming took 5 bases from V and 4 from J; bases not matched to a gene: 9. This CDR3 spans 14 amino acids. The CDR3 DNA is TGCAGTGCTTCACCGGGACTAGCTTCGTACGAGCAGTACTTC. Its translation: CSASPGLASYEQYF.

The rearrangement uses TRBV9 and TRBJ1-1; D perhaps matches TRBD1 (6 bases). Trimming pared 2 bases from V and 4 bases from J, leaving 15 bases between. The V gene's germline CDR1 is SGDLS and CDR2 YYNGEE. The CDR3 is made up of 15 amino acids. The CDR3 nucleotides are TGTGCCAGCAGCGTCCAGACAGGCGGACGCACTGAAGCTTTCTTT. Translating gives CASSVQTGGRTEAFF.

This clonotype was counted at least ten times. The rearrangement uses TRBV12-3 or TRBV12-4 and TRBJ2-5, with TRBD1 identical over 9 bases. Unmatched junction bases numbered 9, after V lost 5 bases and J lost 2 bases. CDR3 length equals 16 residues. As DNA, the CDR3 is TGTGCCAGCAGTCCTGATTTTGGGACAGGGCAAGAGACCCAGTACTTC. Translating gives CASSPDFGTGQETQYF.

This clonotype was detected many times. The chain joins TRBV4-3 to TRBJ2-3; a possible D gene is TRBD2 (7 bases). The CDR3 extends over 17 amino acids. The V gene's germline CDR1 is LGHNA and CDR2 YSLEER. Trimming removed 0 bases from V and 0 bases from J, with 13 bases in between. Written as DNA, the CDR3 is TGCGCCAGCAGCCAAGATTACGGGGGGCCCAGCACAGATACGCAGTATTTT. Protein sequence: CASSQDYGGPSTDTQYF.

This clonotype was seen a handful of times. The chain carries TRBV7-9 and TRBJ2-5; no reliable D call. The germline V and J ends were trimmed by 1 base and 5 bases, with 11 bases remaining between them. The CDR3 has 14 amino acids. The germline V gene encodes CDR1 SEHNR and CDR2 FQNEAQ (reference sequence). CDR3 coding DNA: TGTGCCAGCAGCTTAGAGCACGGGCGGGAGACCCAGTACTTC. Protein: CASSLEHGRETQYF.

V usage is TRBV6-5 and J usage is TRBJ2-7, with 8 bases matching TRBD1. The CDR3 extends over 14 amino acids. Trimming took 6 bases from V and 3 from J; bases not matched to a gene: 7. The germline V gene has CDR1 MNHEY and CDR2 SVGAGI. In nucleotides, the CDR3 is TGTGCCAGCAGGGGACAGGTGGGCCGCTACGAGCAGTACTTC. Protein product: CASRGQVGRYEQYF.

This clonotype was seen a few times. This rearrangement joins TRBV10-3 to TRBJ1-1; D is possibly TRBD1 (5 bases). This CDR3 has 13 amino acids. Germline values: CDR1 ENHRY, CDR2 SYGVKD. Trimming removed 8 bases from V and 6 bases from J, with 16 bases in between. The CDR3 DNA reads as TGTGCCATCCTGGGGCCGGGGACCTCTGAAGCTTTCTTT. This gives the protein CAILGPGTSEAFF.

The chain joins TRBV10-2 to TRBJ2-2; D remains unclear. With 7 bases removed from V and 3 bases from J, the gap between germline ends came to 3 bases. This CDR3 is 11 amino acids long. Germline CDR1 is WSHSY and CDR2 is SAAADI. In DNA form, the CDR3 reads TGCGCCAGCAAGGACACCGGGGAGCTGTTTTTT. Its protein is CASKDTGELFF.

This clonotype turned up a few times. The chain carries TRBV9 and TRBJ2-3, with 9 positions matching TRBD2. Trimming removed 3 bases from V and 4 bases from J; junction bases left unmatched: 12. Germline CDR1 SGDLS, CDR2 YYNGEE. This CDR3 comprises 17 residues. CDR3 sequence: CASSARSGLAGSDTQYF. The DNA of the CDR3 is TGTGCCAGCAGCGCGCGGTCTGGTCTAGCGGGATCAGATACGCAGTATTTT.

There are many counts of this clonotype. The DNA of the CDR3 is TGCGCCAGCAGTCAATACGCCCCGCCCGGACAGGGAAGGCGAGAGACCCAGTACTTC. This encodes CASSQYAPPGQGRRETQYF. The rearrangement uses TRBV23-1 and TRBJ2-5, with TRBD1 matching over 8 bases. TRBV23-1 is labeled an ORF, and its function is uncertain. There are 19 residues in the CDR3. V shed 1 base and J 4 bases; nucleotides not matched to a gene: 17.

The rearrangement links TRBV2 to TRBJ1-4; tentative D call: TRBD1 (5 bases). Germline V gene sequence: CDR1 SNHLY, CDR2 FYNNEI. The germline V and J ends were trimmed by 8 bases and 3 bases, with 19 bases remaining between them. The CDR3 has 16 residues. CDR3 nucleotides: TGTGCCAGCGAACCGGTACCGCGGGGGTCTAATGAAAAACTGTTTTTT. Its protein product is CASEPVPRGSNEKLFF.

This rearrangement joins TRBV12-5 to TRBJ1-1; D unresolved. V dropped 6 bases and J dropped 2 bases, with 19 bases sitting between them. Germline CDR1 is LGHNT and CDR2 is FRNRAP. There are 16 residues in the CDR3. The CDR3 spells CASGETWRLGNTEAFF. CDR3 nucleotides: TGTGCTAGTGGGGAGACATGGAGGTTAGGCAACACTGAAGCTTTCTTT.

A word on this clonotype: The junction and the germline gene differ at one end; a read error may be behind it. The rearrangement links TRBV11-2 to TRBJ1-1; perhaps TRBD1 as D (5 bases). From germline, CDR1 is SGHAT and CDR2 FQNNGV. This CDR3 comprises 17 residues. The CDR3 nucleotides read TGTGCCAGCAGCTTAGATCTAAAGACAGTTAAGTACACTGAAGCTCTCTTT. Translation: CASSLDLKTVKYTEALF.